The entry below describes one T cell receptor (beta chain). The V end lost 0 bases, the J end lost 5 bases, and 14 bases lay between the germline ends. The CDR3 totals 15 residues. Germline V CDR1 and CDR2: SGHRS, YFSETQ. The data stem from a study of OX40 agonist ivuxolimab in advanced cancers. Clones were read by immunoSEQ multiplex PCR, and TCRdb kept only the in-frame ones, dropping some. Found here are around 46,000 clones, about 89% of them singletons; the top ten hold roughly 28%. This material consisted of CD4+ or CD8+ T cells sorted from blood, taken in a trial of the OX40 agonist ivuxolimab. This rearrangement joins TRBV5-1 to TRBJ1-1; D is possibly TRBD1 (5 bases). This clonotype originated in an adult with an advanced solid tumor such as melanoma, head and neck, liver or kidney cancer. CDR3 sequence (DNA): TGCGCCAGCAGCTTGGCAAGCAGGGAGGGGACTGAAGCTTTCTTT. It yields the protein CASSLASREGTEAFF.